One sample yielded the 18 T cell receptor beta chains listed below, sequenced in a study of blood T cells in healthy people across ages (dated by TCRdb to 2015 to 2017). Receptor libraries were prepared by 5' RACE. Data came from an Illumina HiSeq 2500. The second PCR ran for about 6 to 12 cycles and used a J-beta primer mix along with a sample-barcoded 5' primer. The public sequencing data were trimmed at Q25 with fastp and processed into clonotypes with MiXCR by TCRdb, which kept only in-frame beta chains. Each entry merges the rows of one CDR3 protein and shows their most common DNA and genes. Recorded for this sample are about 800,000 distinct CDR3 sequences; 58% of them occurred a single time. The ten top clones hold 22% of the sample. Sequenced material: blood. The receptors shown here come from a man aged 25 to 40 in good health.

This clonotype appeared a few times. This chain joins TRBV4-2 and TRBJ2-3; no reliable D call. There are 13 residues in the CDR3. Germline CDR1 and CDR2: LGHNA and YNFKEQ. Trimming removed 1 base from V and 4 bases from J, with 6 bases in between. The CDR3: CASSQVFPDTQYF. The DNA of the CDR3 is TGTGCCAGCAGCCAAGTTTTTCCAGATACGCAGTATTTT.

This clonotype has just one count. CDR3 amino acids: CASSMDQGLRIQDTQYF. The CDR3 bases are TGTGCCAGCAGCATGGACCAGGGACTAAGGATACAGGATACGCAGTATTTT. The V gene is TRBV9, the J gene TRBJ2-3, with 7 nucleotides matching TRBD2. CDR3 size: 17 residues. Trimming cost V 4 bases and J 6 bases; bases outside gene matches: 17. The V gene's germline CDR1 is SGDLS and CDR2 YYNGEE.

The rearrangement links TRBV20-1 to TRBJ2-4, with 14 bases identical to TRBD2. Near its end, the DNA agrees better with TRBJ2-7, so the J call may be wrong. Germline CDR1 is DFQATT and CDR2 is SNEGSKA (reference sequence). This CDR3 has 17 amino acids. CDR3 residues: CSARPRLAGGFAYEQYF. The DNA of the CDR3 is TGCAGTGCTAGACCCAGACTAGCGGGAGGGTTCGCCTACGAGCAGTACTTC.

The chain joins TRBV7-8 to TRBJ2-2; 7 nucleotides align to TRBD2. Losses at the gene ends were 5 bases for V and 0 bases for J; bases not matched to a gene: 6. Per the germline V gene, CDR1 is SGHVS and CDR2 is FQNEAQ. This CDR3 has 16 amino acids. For the CDR3, the DNA is TGTGCCAGCAGCCCGCACGGACTAGCGAACACCGGGGAGCTGTTTTTT. Translating gives CASSPHGLANTGELFF.

V gene TRBV6-1 combines with J gene TRBJ1-5; 7 nucleotides match TRBD1. The CDR3 runs to 14 residues. Germline assignment: CDR1 MNHNS and CDR2 SASEGT. V gave up 6 bases and J gave up 4 bases; unmatched junction bases: 6. The CDR3 is CASRPGQMNQPQHF. DNA of the CDR3: TGTGCCAGCAGGCCGGGACAGATGAATCAGCCCCAGCATTTT.

The chain carries TRBV11-1 and TRBJ2-7, with no clear D. V was clipped by 5 bases and J by 2 bases, with 10 bases between them. Germline loops: CDR1 SGHAT, CDR2 FQDESV (reference sequence). CDR3 length equals 13 residues. The CDR3 here is CASSRLETYEQYF. CDR3 DNA sequence: TGTGCCAGCAGCCGCTTGGAGACCTACGAGCAGTACTTC.

This clonotype has a handful of counts. The V call is TRBV20-1, the J call TRBJ2-7; D gene unclear. The CDR3 is 11 residues long. Trimming pared 5 bases from V and 3 bases from J, leaving 8 bases between. Germline loops: CDR1 DFQATT, CDR2 SNEGSKA (reference sequence). The CDR3 DNA follows: TGCAGTGCTGACCAAAGCTACGAGCAGTACTTC. Translating gives CSADQSYEQYF.

The gene calls are TRBV30 and TRBJ2-5; TRBD2 might be the D (5 bases). Trimming removed 3 bases from V and 7 bases from J, with 12 bases in between. The CDR3 contains 12 residues. Germline assignment: CDR1 GTSNPN and CDR2 SVGIG (reference sequence). The CDR3 reads CAWSPAEGTQYF. The CDR3 bases are TGTGCCTGGAGCCCGGCAGAGGGGACCCAGTACTTC. The full variable domain, completed using reference TRBV30 and TRBJ2-5, is SQTIHQWPATLVQPVGSPLSLECTVEGTSNPNLYWYRQAAGRGLQLLFYSVGIGQISSEVPQNLSASRPQDRQFILSSKKLLLSDSGFYLCAWSPAEGTQYFGPGTRLLVL.

The DNA of the CDR3 is TGTGCCAGCAGCAATCTACTAGCCACCTATGGGTCCCAGTACTTC. This translates into CASSNLLATYGSQYF. V and J are TRBV5-6 and TRBJ2-7; D is possibly TRBD2 (6 bases). The CDR3 loop spans 15 amino acids. V dropped 4 bases and J dropped 10 bases, with 24 bases sitting between them. Germline values: CDR1 SGHDT, CDR2 YYEEEE. The full variable domain, its missing parts supplied by reference TRBV5-6 and TRBJ2-7, is DAGVTQSPTHLIKTRGQQVTLRCSPKSGHDTVSWYQQALGQGPQFIFQYYEEEERQRGNFPDRFSGHQFPNYSSELNVNALLLGDSALYLCASSNLLATYGSQYFGPGTRLTVT.

The chain couples TRBV4-2 to TRBJ2-3, with a tentative D call TRBD2 (7 bases). The germline gives CDR1 LGHNA, CDR2 YNFKEQ. The ends were cut back, 0 bases at V and 2 bases at J, with 15 bases in the middle. The length of the CDR3 is 17 residues. CDR3 protein: CASSQEARGALTDTQYF. The CDR3 coding sequence is TGTGCCAGCAGCCAAGAGGCCCGGGGGGCCCTCACAGATACGCAGTATTTT.

This clonotype appeared a few times. The V call is TRBV11-1, the J call TRBJ2-1, with 9 bases that match TRBD1. The trim removed 5 bases at V and 8 bases at J, leaving 28 bases unmatched. The CDR3 contains 21 residues. Germline values: CDR1 SGHAT, CDR2 FQDESV (reference sequence). The CDR3: CASSRALGLSWDRESWDEQFF. The CDR3 DNA follows: TGTGCCAGCAGCCGGGCCCTCGGGCTCTCATGGGACAGGGAGAGTTGGGATGAGCAGTTCTTC.

This clonotype was observed once. V and J are TRBV20-1 and TRBJ2-5; D remains unclear. The CDR3 extends over 13 amino acids. Germline loops: CDR1 DFQATT, CDR2 SNEGSKA (reference sequence). V lost 7 bases to trimming and J lost 0 bases, with 12 bases between them. CDR3 nucleotide sequence: TGCAGTGTTTATTCCCCCAACCAAGAGACCCAGTACTTC. Translating it yields CSVYSPNQETQYF.

V usage is TRBV20-1 and J usage is TRBJ2-1; D gene uncertain. The CDR3 runs to 12 residues. From germline, CDR1 is DFQATT and CDR2 SNEGSKA (reference sequence). The V and J ends lost 3 bases and 6 bases respectively, with 9 bases between them. CDR3 bases: TGCAGTGCTAGTGAAGGTGTCAATGAGCAGTTCTTC. Encoded protein: CSASEGVNEQFF.

This clonotype was counted between two and nine times. This sequence joins TRBV20-1 and TRBJ2-6; D is unresolved. The germline CDR1 and CDR2 sequences are DFQATT and SNEGSKA (reference sequence). The length of the CDR3 is 15 residues. The germline V and J ends were trimmed by 0 bases and 2 bases, with 8 bases remaining between them. DNA for the CDR3: TGCAGTGCTAGAGATGAAAGGGCTGGGGCCAACGTCCTGACTTTC. This sequence encodes CSARDERAGANVLTF.

This rearrangement joins TRBV29-1 to TRBJ2-5, with TRBD2 as a possible D gene (5 bases). Trimming pared 0 bases from V and 12 bases from J, leaving 20 bases between. The CDR3 runs to 14 residues. Germline assignment: CDR1 SQVTM and CDR2 ANQGSEA. The CDR3 coding sequence is TGCAGCGTTGAAGATGACCAAGGCGGACGAGCGGAGTACTTC. This codes for CSVEDDQGGRAEYF.

The chain combines TRBV2 with TRBJ1-6; D ambiguous. This CDR3 spans 12 amino acids. V lost 7 bases and J lost 8, with 9 bases in between. Germline V gene sequence: CDR1 SNHLY, CDR2 FYNNEI. In nucleotides, the CDR3 is TGTGCCAGCAAAGGGCTGTATTCACCCCTCCACTTT. Encoded protein: CASKGLYSPLHF.

This clonotype was recorded a few times. The chain links TRBV20-1 to TRBJ2-3; D unclear. V gave up 0 bases and J gave up 8 bases, with 12 bases separating them. Germline lookup yields CDR1 DFQATT and CDR2 SNEGSKA (reference sequence). The CDR3 totals 13 residues. CDR3 sequence: CSARDSGGPTQYF. In nucleotides, the CDR3 is TGCAGTGCTAGAGATAGTGGTGGGCCTACGCAGTATTTT.

The chain has TRBV4-2 and TRBJ2-7, with D perhaps given as TRBD1 or TRBD2 (6 bases each). The CDR3 is 15 amino acids. CDR1 LGHNA and CDR2 YNFKEQ come from the germline V gene. Trimming cost V 3 bases and J 7 bases, with 19 bases left between them. This CDR3 reads CASSHGQGRLFEQYF. CDR3 bases: TGTGCCAGCAGCCACGGGCAGGGGAGGCTTTTTGAGCAGTACTTC.